What follows are 14 T cell receptor beta chains derived from one specimen sequenced in a study of siplizumab effects on memory and regulatory T cells. Method: immunoSEQ multiplex PCR; TCRdb's copy keeps in-frame clones and lacks some. The sample consists of tens of thousands of clones, 90% to 97% of them appearing once. Sequencing input: naive CD8+ T cells sorted from blood. These receptors came from a human donor in good health.

The chain combines TRBV4-2 with TRBJ1-1; weak D call: TRBD1 (5 bases). The V end was cut by 4 bases, the J end by 0 bases, with 21 bases between. Germline CDR1 reads LGHNA; CDR2 reads YNFKEQ. The CDR3 is 18 residues long. CDR3 sequence: CASSRTGYPVTMNTEAFF. The CDR3 DNA follows: TGTGCCAGCAGCCGAACAGGCTACCCTGTGACAATGAACACTGAAGCTTTCTTT.

For the CDR3, the DNA is TGTGCCAGCGTCTATTTAAGCGGGGGGGCGGAAGAGACCCAGTACTTC. This translates into CASVYLSGGAEETQYF. The V call is TRBV2, the J call TRBJ2-5, with 10 bases matching TRBD2. The V and J ends lost 8 bases and 3 bases, in that order; junction bases with no gene match: 12. Germline V lookup: CDR1 SNHLY, CDR2 FYNNEI. The CDR3 has 16 residues.

The V call is TRBV11-1, the J call TRBJ2-7; D uncertain. Trimming shortened V by 0 bases and J by 2 bases, and 5 bases separated the two germline ends. The CDR3 runs 13 residues. Germline-derived CDR1 and CDR2 are SGHAT and FQDESV (reference sequence). The CDR3 loop is CASSLAETYEQYF. CDR3 nucleotides: TGTGCCAGCAGCTTAGCCGAAACCTACGAGCAGTACTTC. The whole variable domain, filled in from reference TRBV11-1 and TRBJ2-7, reads EAEVAQSPRYKITEKSQAVAFWCDPISGHATLYWYRQILGQGPELLVQFQDESVVDDSQLPKDRFSAERLKGVDSTLKIQPAELGDSAMYLCASSLAETYEQYFGPGTRLTVT.

J is TRBJ2-3 and V is TRBV9, with 13 bases lining up with TRBD2. The CDR3 sequence is 18 residues long. Looked up from germline, CDR1 is SGDLS and CDR2 is YYNGEE. V lost 0 bases and J lost 0; bases outside the gene matches: 4. For the CDR3, the DNA is TGTGCCAGCAGCGTAGTTGGGACTAGCGGGGAGAGCACAGATACGCAGTATTTT. Its protein is CASSVVGTSGESTDTQYF.

V usage is TRBV27 and J usage is TRBJ1-5, with D maybe TRBD1 (5 bases). Trimming removed 5 bases at V and 3 bases at J, with 8 bases between. This CDR3 region has 13 residues. The germline CDR1 and CDR2 sequences are MNHEY and SMNVEV (reference sequence). The CDR3 DNA is TGTGCCAGCAGTCGACAGCTCAATCAGCCCCAGCATTTT. It yields the protein CASSRQLNQPQHF.

This clone was recorded only once. The V call is TRBV9, the J call TRBJ2-1; D ambiguous. Trimming left V 0 bases short and J 0 bases short, with 4 bases between. Germline V gene lookup returns CDR1 SGDLS and CDR2 YYNGEE. The CDR3 totals 14 residues. The DNA for the CDR3 is TGTGCCAGCAGCGTAGCGTTCTCCTACAATGAGCAGTTCTTC. This translates into CASSVAFSYNEQFF.

The gene calls are TRBV9 and TRBJ1-1; D not resolved. Germline CDR1 reads SGDLS; CDR2 reads YYNGEE. CDR3 length: 11 amino acids. Trimming cost V 5 bases and J 6 bases, with 8 bases left between them. The DNA of the CDR3 is TGTGCCAGCAGTTCTGGTGCTGAAGCTTTCTTT. Amino acids: CASSSGAEAFF.

This chain links TRBV14 with TRBJ2-5, with 10 bases matching TRBD2. Germline V gene sequence: CDR1 SGHDN, CDR2 FVKESK. The CDR3 has 17 residues. The V and J ends lost 0 bases and 4 bases, in that order; junction bases with no gene match: 8. CDR3 amino acids: CASSQDPLAGEGETQYF. DNA for the CDR3: TGTGCCAGCAGCCAAGATCCCCTAGCGGGGGAAGGAGAGACCCAGTACTTC.

CDR3 residues: CASSFGSGPYF. CDR3 DNA: TGTGCCAGCAGCTTTGGGTCAGGACCGTACTTC. The V call is TRBV5-8, the J call TRBJ2-5, with unresolved D. There are 11 residues in the CDR3. In germline, CDR1 is SGHTS, CDR2 YDEGEE. Trimming removed 2 bases from V and 13 bases from J, with 12 bases in between.

V and J are TRBV5-6 and TRBJ1-1; D might be TRBD1 (5 bases). V was shortened by 3 bases and J by 7 bases, with 10 bases between the two germline ends. The CDR3 length is 12 residues. Germline-derived CDR1 and CDR2 are SGHDT and YYEEEE. CDR3 loop: CASSWGPGEAFF. The CDR3 DNA reads TGTGCCAGCAGCTGGGGCCCAGGTGAAGCTTTCTTT.

This chain joins TRBV5-6 and TRBJ2-3; D might be TRBD1 or TRBD2, each matching 5 bases. Germline lookup yields CDR1 SGHDT and CDR2 YYEEEE. The V end was cut by 4 bases, the J end by 6 bases, with 9 bases between. This CDR3 is 12 amino acids long. This chain's CDR3 is CASSQGDDTQYF. The CDR3 nucleotides read TGTGCCAGCAGCCAAGGGGACGATACGCAGTATTTT.

This clone was recorded only once. V gene TRBV11-3 combines with J gene TRBJ2-5; D is undetermined. The length of the CDR3 is 13 residues. Germline CDR1 is SGHNT and CDR2 is YENEEA. Trimming cost V 2 bases and J 5 bases, with 9 bases left between them. The CDR3 nucleotides read TGTGCCAGCAGCTTAAGGCCTAGTGAGACCCAGTACTTC. Translation: CASSLRPSETQYF.

The chain combines TRBV5-1 with TRBJ2-5, with D possibly being TRBD2 (6 bases). Per the germline V gene, CDR1 is SGHRS and CDR2 is YFSETQ. The CDR3 spans 13 residues. With 5 bases removed from V and 2 bases from J, the gap between germline ends came to 10 bases. The CDR3 spells CASREGNQETQYF. In DNA form, the CDR3 reads TGCGCCAGCAGGGAGGGGAATCAAGAGACCCAGTACTTC.

The chain is built from TRBV7-9 and TRBJ2-7; 10 bases are a match to TRBD1. Per germline, CDR1 SEHNR and CDR2 FQNEAQ (reference sequence). The CDR3 contains 14 residues. V lost 8 bases, J lost 5 bases, and 9 bases stayed unmatched. CDR3 coding DNA: TGTGCCAGCGGGCCCCGGGACAGGGGACACGAGCAGTACTTC. Translated: CASGPRDRGHEQYF.